Listed below are T cell receptor beta chains from one sample, sequenced in a study of blood T cell repertoires in COVID-19. Some clones are missing from TCRdb's copy, which holds only in-frame ones; the method was immunoSEQ multiplex PCR. The data show under 200,000 clones, roughly 77% seen once. The sample consisted of peripheral blood. All receptors derive from a man between 65 and 79 years old with active or convalescent COVID-19. CDR3s include the opening cysteine and the closing phenylalanine or tryptophan. A D gene is named only where the DNA matches it firmly. The size entry is marked missing in some rows and otherwise reads once, few, many or a size class.

j_call d_call clone_size v_call cdr3_length cdr3_aa cdr3_nt
TRBJ1-2 - - TRBV3-1/TRBV3-2 15 CASSPSGDTSYGYTF TGTGCCAGCAGCCCGAGCGGGGACACAAGCTATGGCTACACCTTC
TRBJ2-7 - - TRBV4-1 16 CASSQEPHLWAREQYF TGCGCCAGCAGCCAAGAACCCCACCTTTGGGCTCGCGAGCAGTACTTC
TRBJ1-2 - - TRBV6-5 13 CASRRQLSYGYTF TGTGCCAGCAGACGACAGTTAAGCTATGGCTACACCTTC
TRBJ2-2 - once TRBV5-5 12 CASSYFTGELFF TGTGCCAGCAGTTATTTTACCGGGGAGCTGTTTTTT
TRBJ2-7 TRBD1 few TRBV12-5 15 CASGYVRDRSYEQYF TGTGCTAGTGGTTATGTACGGGACAGGTCCTACGAGCAGTACTTC
TRBJ2-3 TRBD2 - TRBV7-9 15 CASSFSGGGTDTQYF TGTGCCAGCAGCTTTAGCGGGGGGGGGACAGATACGCAGTATTTT
TRBJ1-1 - - TRBV4-1 15 CASSQEDGMNTEAFF TGCGCCAGCAGCCAAGAAGACGGGATGAACACTGAAGCTTTCTTT
TRBJ1-6 TRBD1 - TRBV6-1 14 CASSDRTGGSPLHF TGTGCCAGCAGTGATCGGACAGGGGGTTCACCCCTCCACTTT
TRBJ2-1 - - TRBV5-1 15 CASSWGDSSYNEQFF TGCGCCAGCAGCTGGGGGGACAGCTCCTACAATGAGCAGTTCTTC
TRBJ1-1 - - TRBV12-5 18 CASGLPHGGQGLNTEAFF TGTGCTAGTGGTTTGCCCCACGGCGGTCAGGGGTTGAACACTGAAGCTTTCTTT
TRBJ1-5 TRBD1 - TRBV19 14 CASSGTGGHQPQHF TGTGCCAGTAGTGGGACAGGGGGTCATCAGCCCCAGCATTTT
TRBJ1-4 - - TRBV4-1 16 CASSQDRGGRGEKLFF TGCGCCAGCAGCCAAGATAGAGGCGGCAGGGGTGAAAAACTGTTTTTT
TRBJ2-6 - - TRBV5-1 16 CASSLDTFSGANVLTF TGCGCCAGCAGCTTGGACACCTTCTCTGGGGCCAACGTCCTGACTTTC
TRBJ1-2 TRBD1 - TRBV10-3 15 CAIGGTVTPNYGYTF TGTGCCATCGGAGGGACAGTTACTCCTAACTATGGCTACACCTTC
TRBJ1-3 TRBD1 once TRBV5-8 15 CASSTAGTAGNTIYF TGTGCCAGCAGTACTGCCGGGACAGCTGGAAACACCATATATTTT
TRBJ2-2 - - TRBV30 14 CAWSVAANTGELFF TGTGCCTGGAGTGTAGCCGCGAACACCGGGGAGCTGTTTTTT
TRBJ2-7 TRBD1 - TRBV5-1 14 CASSLGGTGDEQYF TGCGCCAGCAGTCTTGGCGGGACAGGGGACGAGCAGTACTTC
TRBJ1-1 TRBD1 - TRBV28 15 CASSQTWAGGTEAFF TGTGCCAGCAGTCAAACCTGGGCAGGGGGCACTGAAGCTTTCTTT
TRBJ2-1 - - TRBV11-2 13 CASSFRRLDEQFF TGTGCCAGCAGCTTTCGGCGGTTGGATGAGCAGTTCTTC
TRBJ1-1 TRBD1 - TRBV6-2/TRBV6-3 13 CASSYSRTGEAFF TGTGCCAGCAGTTACTCTCGGACAGGAGAAGCTTTCTTT
TRBJ2-7 TRBD2 - TRBV5-6 14 CASTTFSGGYEQYF TGTGCCAGCACCACCTTTAGCGGGGGGTACGAGCAGTACTTC
TRBJ1-2 - - TRBV4-3 15 CASSQGSRENYGYTF TGCGCCAGCAGCCAAGGTTCCAGGGAAAACTATGGCTACACCTTC
TRBJ1-1 - once TRBV7-2 15 CASSLAPGFNTEAFF TGTGCCAGCAGCTTAGCCCCCGGGTTCAACACTGAAGCTTTCTTT
TRBJ1-1 TRBD1 once TRBV18 14 CASSPQQGKFEAFF TGTGCCAGCTCACCCCAACAGGGGAAGTTTGAAGCTTTCTTT
TRBJ2-7 TRBD2 - TRBV10-3 15 CAISDTSGGTYEQYF TGTGCCATCAGCGACACTAGCGGGGGAACCTACGAGCAGTACTTC
TRBJ2-3 - - TRBV4-1 16 CASSQEAGPGTDTQYF TGCGCCAGCAGCCAAGAGGCGGGGCCGGGCACAGATACGCAGTATTTT
TRBJ2-3 TRBD2 - TRBV9 15 CASSVTSGLTDTQYF TGTGCCAGCAGCGTTACTAGCGGGTTAACAGATACGCAGTATTTT
TRBJ2-2 - few TRBV10-3 14 CAIRADRNTGELFF TGTGCCATCCGGGCAGACAGGAACACCGGGGAGCTGTTTTTT
TRBJ2-2 TRBD1 once TRBV29-1 14 CSAPGTGNTGELFF TGCAGCGCGCCCGGGACAGGGAACACCGGGGAGCTGTTTTTT
TRBJ2-5 - - TRBV4-2 15 CASSPGTSSQETQYF TGTGCCAGCAGCCCCGGGACTTCGAGCCAAGAGACCCAGTACTTC
TRBJ1-2 - - TRBV29-1 12 CSVDKSVEGYTF TGCAGCGTTGATAAGAGTGTCGAGGGCTACACCTTC
TRBJ2-5 TRBD1 - TRBV5-1 15 CASSLGTGGSETQYF TGCGCCAGCAGCTTGGGGACAGGGGGCTCGGAGACCCAGTACTTC
TRBJ1-1 - - TRBV15 14 CATSRGLQNTEAFF TGTGCCACCAGCAGGGGGCTTCAAAACACTGAAGCTTTCTTT
TRBJ2-7 - - TRBV5-8 13 CASSSQTFYEQYF TGTGCCAGCAGTTCCCAAACATTTTACGAGCAGTACTTC
TRBJ2-3 TRBD2 - TRBV5-1 16 CASSFRTSGQGDTQYF TGCGCCAGCAGCTTTAGGACTAGCGGTCAGGGAGATACGCAGTATTTT
TRBJ2-1 TRBD1 - TRBV5-8 13 CASSSTGDVEQFF TGTGCCAGCAGCTCGACAGGGGATGTTGAGCAGTTCTTC